Reported below is one T cell receptor (beta chain). What it binds is not known. The CDR3 is 16 residues long. J lost 4 bases, V lost 0 bases, and 7 bases had no gene match. Germline V lookup: CDR1 SGHDT, CDR2 YYEEEE. These data come from a study of T cell clonotyping in hematopoietic cell transplantation. Whole-study results and caveats: Pathologically expanded recipient clonotypes increased progressively from day 30 to day 180 as diversity fell.

The repertoire was sequenced with immunoSEQ multiplex PCR; TCRdb's copy has only in-frame clones and lacks some. The sample carries approximately 42,000 clones, roughly 96% recorded once. This chain joins TRBV5-6 and TRBJ2-1; 7 positions agree with TRBD1. Sequenced material: peripheral blood mononuclear cells. The clonotype originates from a man aged 30-40 years in good health. Some clones in this sample may be carry-over from other donors' samples. The CDR3 nucleotides are TGTGCCAGCAGCTTGGCCCGCAGGGGGAATTACAATGAGCAGTTCTTC. This translates into CASSLARRGNYNEQFF. Full variable domain (remainder filled in from reference TRBV5-6 and TRBJ2-1): DAGVTQSPTHLIKTRGQQVTLRCSPKSGHDTVSWYQQALGQGPQFIFQYYEEEERQRGNFPDRFSGHQFPNYSSELNVNALLLGDSALYLCASSLARRGNYNEQFFGPGTRLTVL.